A selection of T cell receptor beta chains follows, all from one sample in a study of cytomegalovirus exposure and HLA in healthy donors. TCRdb keeps only in-frame clones here, not all; method: immunoSEQ multiplex PCR. Counted here are 140,000 or so clones, around 65% occurring once; the ten biggest clones make up about 1.7%. The sequenced sample was PBMCs. These receptors were obtained from a male donor in good health and CMV-seronegative. The conserved cysteine and the conserved F or W are not part of the CDR3 here. The order of the fields is J gene, V gene, CDR3 protein.

TRBJ2-3 | TRBV11-2 | ATGRGGGIDTQY
TRBJ2-7 | TRBV18 | ASSPPAGTYEQY
TRBJ2-5 | TRBV2 | ASTVQGTQETQY
TRBJ2-5 | TRBV12-5 | ASGLSGNQETQY
TRBJ2-5 | TRBV13 | ASRRVRRGGLAQETQY
TRBJ2-1 | TRBV7-2 | ASSPSGVSYNEQF
TRBJ2-3 | TRBV6-1 | ASSDERGGTDTQY
TRBJ1-2 | TRBV6-6 | ASSYSIPAGDNGYT
TRBJ2-4 | TRBV27 | ASPTGGRTKNIQY
TRBJ2-7 | TRBV5-1 | ASSFGGRASYEQY
TRBJ2-4 | TRBV5-1 | ASSLGSGGRNIQY
TRBJ1-2 | TRBV13 | ASSLDRAGGYP
TRBJ2-2 | TRBV4-1 | ASSWRNTGELF
TRBJ2-2 | TRBV5-8 | ASSLQGVYTGELF
TRBJ2-5 | TRBV6-5 | ASSYGRQGGETQY
TRBJ1-2 | TRBV11-2 | ASSLDRVYGYT
TRBJ1-1 | TRBV5-5 | ASSRTSGDTEAF
TRBJ2-2 | TRBV7-8 | ASSRAGVVTGELF
TRBJ2-1 | TRBV11-3 | ASSPPGGNEQF
TRBJ1-1 | TRBV7-2 | AQGSSGTEAF
TRBJ1-5 | TRBV19 | ASSMSARQGRLKQPQH
TRBJ1-2 | TRBV10-3 | AISRDRDYGYT
TRBJ1-4 | TRBV30 | AWSKDRSSMKKLF
NA | TRBV7-9 | ASTLGSGNYEQY
TRBJ2-3 | TRBV6-1 | ASEGTDTQY
TRBJ1-1 | TRBV2 | ASIDQRENTEAF
TRBJ2-6 | TRBV7-3 | ASSLSGGTANVLT
TRBJ2-7 | TRBV9 | ASSAAGTGVHEQY
TRBJ1-3 | TRBV5-5 | ASSLVASSGNTIY
TRBJ1-2 | TRBV10-2 | ASSVTGALVDGYT
TRBJ1-1 | TRBV5-6 | ASSWKGRGYHQAEAF
TRBJ2-7 | TRBV6-6 | ASSTGDRYEQY
TRBJ2-5 | TRBV29-1 | SVRFVLETQY
TRBJ1-6 | TRBV7-2 | ASSLFGQGNSPLH
TRBJ2-3 | TRBV5-6 | ASSSDGGRSDTQY
TRBJ1-3 | TRBV5-1 | ASSLTDGNTIY
TRBJ2-2 | TRBV27 | ASRVWTAASGTGELF
TRBJ1-1 | TRBV6-6 | ASKFDHEVDTEAF
TRBJ1-1 | TRBV25-1 | ASSEYGANTEAF
TRBJ2-7 | TRBV27 | ASSLTQGSREQY
TRBJ1-1 | TRBV6-5 | ASSYSWTGKGEAF
TRBJ1-1 | TRBV6-4 | ASSSQGGNTEAF
TRBJ1-5 | TRBV29-1 | SVGQEGQPQH
TRBJ2-3 | TRBV27 | ASGDRDFGADTQY
TRBJ2-1 | TRBV19 | ASSPRTAIDEQF
TRBJ2-2 | TRBV6-5 | ASSYRQDNTGELF
TRBJ1-1 | TRBV9 | ASSVAEGLEAF
TRBJ2-1 | TRBV29-1 | SVGRPGGPFNEQF
TRBJ1-6 | TRBV5-6 | ASSRGQLNNSPLH
TRBJ1-4 | TRBV10-1 | ASSHQGDTTNEKLF
TRBJ2-5 | TRBV6-5 | ASSAREGGETQY
TRBJ1-2 | TRBV28 | ASRGRGGSNYGYT
TRBJ1-2 | TRBV7-3 | ASSPKGGNYGYT
TRBJ1-1 | TRBV2 | ATNPGTGNTEAF
TRBJ1-4 | TRBV5-1 | ASSLVGGDAEKLF
TRBJ1-5 | TRBV9 | ASSPGDRGGNQPQH
TRBJ2-7 | TRBV7-8 | ASSLFRSGTYEQY